The 28 T cell receptor beta chains below were found in one sample sequenced in a study of CD8+CD57+ T cells in acquired aplastic anemia. The use of genomic DNA as template underpinned the TCR beta VDJ and CDR3 profiling. From the reads, TCRdb called clonotypes with MiXCR, one entry per CDR3 protein. Found here are about 190,000 distinct CDR3 sequences, approximately 52% of them singletons; the top ten hold about 17%. Sequenced input: sorted CD4+, CD8+, or CD8+CD57+ T cells (not recorded which) from PBMCs. The receptor source for this set is a human donor in good health, serving as a control.

This chain links TRBV14 with TRBJ1-6, with 10 bases aligning to TRBD1. CDR3 length equals 15 residues. Germline V gene lookup returns CDR1 SGHDN and CDR2 FVKESK. The ends lost 4 bases at V and 5 bases at J; junction bases unmatched: 2. The CDR3 nucleotides read TGTGCCAGCAGCCGACAGGGGGCTGATAATTCACCCCTCCACTTT. Translation gives CASSRQGADNSPLHF.

This clonotype occurred many times. This chain connects TRBV20-1 to TRBJ1-2, with 11 bases lining up with TRBD1. J gave up 8 bases and V 6 bases, and 5 bases lay outside the gene matches. In germline, CDR1 is DFQATT, CDR2 SNEGSKA (reference sequence). CDR3 length: 12 amino acids. This CDR3 is CSAGQGAGGYTF. The DNA for the CDR3 is TGCAGTGCAGGACAGGGGGCGGGGGGCTACACCTTC.

In its sample, this clonotype was seen many times. CDR3 DNA: TGCAGTGCTAGAGAGACTACAGGGACTAGTTGGAACACCATATATTTT. Protein sequence: CSARETTGTSWNTIYF. V gene TRBV20-1 combines with J gene TRBJ1-3, with D maybe TRBD1 (6 bases). CDR3 length: 16 residues. Deletions cut 0 bases from V and 7 bases from J, with 19 bases between. The germline V gene has CDR1 DFQATT and CDR2 SNEGSKA (reference sequence).

This clonotype was counted ten times or more. The V gene is TRBV6-2 or TRBV6-3, the J gene TRBJ2-7; 7 bases align to TRBD1. The CDR3 loop spans 16 amino acids. V trimming: 4 bases; J trimming: 0 bases; junction bases outside the gene matches: 9. Germline V CDR1 and CDR2: MNHEY, SVGEGT. The CDR3 DNA follows: TGTGCCAGCAGTTCTCCGCGACAGGGTTACTCCTACGAGCAGTACTTC. This codes for CASSSPRQGYSYEQYF.

The chain couples TRBV15 to TRBJ2-1, with 8 bases aligning to TRBD2. Germline trimming cut 0 bases from V and 4 bases from J; bases unmatched to any gene: 2. The CDR3 spans 15 residues. Per germline, CDR1 LNHNV and CDR2 YYDKDF (reference sequence). For the CDR3, the DNA is TGTGCCACCAGCAGAGACACTAGCGGATACAATGAGCAGTTCTTC. Its protein is CATSRDTSGYNEQFF. The whole variable domain, remainder taken from reference TRBV15 and TRBJ2-1, is DAMVIQNPRYQVTQFGKPVTLSCSQTLNHNVMYWYQQKSSQAPKLLFHYYDKDFNNEADTPDNFQSRRPNTSFCFLDIRSPGLGDTAMYLCATSRDTSGYNEQFFGPGTRLTVL.

The chain has TRBV27 and TRBJ1-2, with 9 bases lining up with TRBD1. This CDR3 has 15 amino acids. With V trimmed by 4 bases and J by 4 bases, 7 bases remained unmatched. CDR1 is MNHEY, CDR2 SMNVEV, per germline (reference sequence). CDR3 region: CASSSYPTGGYGYTF. Written as DNA, the CDR3 is TGTGCCAGCAGTTCCTATCCGACAGGGGGCTATGGCTACACCTTC.

This clonotype has a count of ten or more. The V and J genes are TRBV3-1 and TRBJ1-1; 9 positions agree with TRBD1. V gave up 3 bases and J gave up 6 bases; unmatched junction bases: 2. The CDR3 runs 13 residues. Germline lookup yields CDR1 LGHDT and CDR2 YNNKEL (reference sequence). The CDR3 loop reads CASSQTGGAEAFF. DNA for the CDR3: TGTGCCAGCAGCCAGACAGGGGGGGCTGAAGCTTTCTTT.

The rearrangement joins TRBV20-1 to TRBJ1-2, with D unresolved. The V end was cut by 2 bases, the J end by 3 bases, with 13 bases between. Germline CDR1 is DFQATT and CDR2 is SNEGSKA (reference sequence). The CDR3 spans 14 residues. The CDR3 sequence is CSARISEGYYGYTF. The CDR3 DNA is TGCAGTGCTAGAATTTCGGAAGGGTACTATGGCTACACCTTC.

This clonotype was counted many times. The J gene is TRBJ1-1, the V gene TRBV5-8, with 7 bases that match TRBD1. There are 16 residues in the CDR3. From germline, CDR1 is SGHTS and CDR2 YDEGEE. J was trimmed by 1 base and V by 0 bases; bases with no gene match: 6. CDR3 bases: TGTGCCAGCAGCTTGGCAGGGGGTGGATGGAACACTGAAGCTTTCTTT. It is translated as CASSLAGGGWNTEAFF.

This clonotype was observed many times. The chain combines TRBV2 with TRBJ1-2; D perhaps matches TRBD1 (5 bases). The V gene's germline CDR1 is SNHLY and CDR2 FYNNEI. V was shortened by 3 bases and J by 5 bases, with 7 bases between the two germline ends. The CDR3 runs 12 residues. CDR3 residues: CASSDGTYGYTF. The CDR3 DNA sequence: TGTGCCAGCAGTGATGGGACTTATGGCTACACCTTC.

The V gene is TRBV20-1, the J gene TRBJ1-1, with no clear D. The length of the CDR3 is 12 residues. Germline assignment: CDR1 DFQATT and CDR2 SNEGSKA (reference sequence). Trimming stripped 3 bases from V and 0 bases from J, with 5 bases between. CDR3 loop: CSARELNTEAFF. The DNA for the CDR3 is TGCAGTGCTAGGGAGTTGAACACTGAAGCTTTCTTT.

A few counts support this clonotype. This rearrangement joins TRBV20-1 to TRBJ2-3, with D tentatively TRBD1 or TRBD2 (5 bases each). The CDR3 is 15 residues long. Trimming cost V 5 bases and J 1 base, with 16 bases left between them. Germline V gene lookup returns CDR1 DFQATT and CDR2 SNEGSKA (reference sequence). CDR3 amino acids: CSASWGRTRTDTQYF. The DNA of the CDR3 is TGCAGTGCTTCCTGGGGACGGACTCGCACAGATACGCAGTATTTT.

This clonotype occurred many times. This chain uses TRBV19 with TRBJ1-1; D is unclear. The CDR3 is made up of 15 amino acids. Germline V lookup: CDR1 LNHDA, CDR2 SQIVND (reference sequence). V was clipped by 2 bases and J by 2 bases, with 12 bases between them. The CDR3 loop is CASSISNRGNTEAFF. The CDR3 region has the DNA TGTGCCAGTAGTATAAGCAATCGGGGTAACACTGAAGCTTTCTTT.

This clonotype has a count of ten or more. This chain joins TRBV6-2 or TRBV6-3 and TRBJ1-6; D is possibly TRBD1 (5 bases). Germline-derived CDR1 and CDR2 are MNHEY and SVGEGT. The CDR3 has 14 amino acids. V was trimmed by 6 bases and J by 6 bases, leaving 12 bases between them. This chain's CDR3 is CASSQGIFNSPLHF. In DNA form, the CDR3 reads TGTGCCAGCAGCCAGGGTATTTTTAATTCACCCCTCCACTTT.

The chain recombines TRBV7-2 with TRBJ1-5; D is unclear. The CDR3 spans 15 residues. Germline CDR1 reads SGHTA; CDR2 reads FQGNSA. The germline V and J ends were trimmed by 1 base and 1 base, with 8 bases remaining between them. The CDR3, as DNA: TGTGCCAGCAGCTTAGTGGGAGGGAGCAATCAGCCCCAGCATTTT. Amino acids: CASSLVGGSNQPQHF.

The V gene is TRBV10-3, the J gene TRBJ1-2; possible D gene TRBD1, 6 bases. V lost 2 bases and J 2 bases, leaving 12 bases between the germline ends. The germline CDR1 and CDR2 sequences are ENHRY and SYGVKD. This CDR3 comprises 15 residues. The CDR3 coding sequence is TGTGCCATCAGTGAGGCAGGGGAGGGGAACTATGGCTACACCTTC. Amino acids: CAISEAGEGNYGYTF.

This clonotype showed up many times. J is TRBJ1-2 and V is TRBV11-2; 8 bases agree with TRBD1. Per the germline V gene, CDR1 is SGHAT and CDR2 is FQNNGV. J lost 7 bases, V lost 0 bases, and 7 bases had no gene match. This CDR3 comprises 15 residues. This CDR3 is CASSLEQTGASGYTF. As DNA, the CDR3 is TGTGCCAGCAGCTTAGAGCAGACAGGGGCTAGTGGCTACACCTTC.

J is TRBJ1-6 and V is TRBV19, with TRBD1 as a possible D gene (5 bases). This CDR3 has 13 amino acids. Germline V gene data show CDR1 as LNHDA and CDR2 as SQIVND (reference sequence). With 11 bases removed from V and 9 bases from J, the gap between germline ends came to 17 bases. The DNA of the CDR3 is TGTGCCGCAAGTGACAAGGGGCTTTCACCCCTCCACTTT. This translates into CAASDKGLSPLHF.

This clonotype was detected only a few times. V is TRBV30 and J is TRBJ2-7, with 8 bases matching TRBD2. V was clipped by 4 bases and J by 0 bases; unmatched bases: 8. CDR1 and CDR2 (germline): GTSNPN, SVGIG (reference sequence). CDR3 length equals 15 residues. The CDR3 protein is CAWTGGPRSSYEQYF. For the CDR3, the DNA is TGTGCCTGGACGGGGGGGCCCCGGAGCTCCTACGAGCAGTACTTC.

A word on this clonotype: A read error may explain this, as a much larger clone is one base away. The chain has TRBV5-6 and TRBJ1-5; the D gene is possibly TRBD1 (5 bases). This CDR3 has 14 amino acids. The germline gives CDR1 SGHDT, CDR2 YYEEEE. V lost 5 bases to trimming and J lost 0 bases, with 9 bases between them. This chain's CDR3 is CASSWGVSNQPQHF. CDR3 DNA: TGTGCCAGCAGTTGGGGGGTTAGCAATCAGCCCCAGCATTTT.

The chain is built from TRBV9 and TRBJ1-4, with 9 bases matching TRBD1. Germline CDR1 SGDLS, CDR2 YYNGEE. V shed 0 bases, J shed 7 bases, and the junction held 4 bases outside the gene matches. This CDR3 contains 15 residues. Written as DNA, the CDR3 is TGTGCCAGCAGCGTAGAGGGACAGGGAGGTGAAAAACTGTTTTTT. Protein sequence: CASSVEGQGGEKLFF. The entire variable domain, with the rest obtained from reference TRBV9 and TRBJ1-4, is as follows: DSGVTQTPKHLITATGQRVTLRCSPRSGDLSVYWYQQSLDQGLQFLIQYYNGEERAKGNILERFSAQQFPDLHSELNLSSLELGDSALYFCASSVEGQGGEKLFFGSGTQLSVL.

This clonotype was observed at least ten times. The V call is TRBV6-1, the J call TRBJ2-1; 7 nucleotides agree with TRBD1. J was trimmed by 6 bases and V by 7 bases; bases with no gene match: 6. The CDR3 is made up of 13 amino acids. From germline, CDR1 is MNHNS and CDR2 SASEGT. This chain's CDR3 is CASTRQGSNEQFF. The CDR3 DNA reads TGTGCCAGCACCCGACAGGGTAGCAATGAGCAGTTCTTC.

This clonotype has at least ten counts. The rearrangement links TRBV19 to TRBJ2-2, with a possible D match to TRBD2 (5 bases). CDR1 is LNHDA and CDR2 is SQIVND in the germline V gene (reference sequence). CDR3 length equals 14 residues. Trimming left V 4 bases short and J 3 bases short, with 9 bases between. The CDR3 protein is CASSKEDYTGELFF. CDR3 nucleotide sequence: TGTGCCAGTAGTAAAGAGGACTACACCGGGGAGCTGTTTTTT.

The gene calls are TRBV10-3 and TRBJ2-5; 9 bases line up with TRBD1. This CDR3 is 16 amino acids long. Germline V gives CDR1 ENHRY, CDR2 SYGVKD. Germline trimming cut 3 bases from V and 8 bases from J; bases unmatched to any gene: 13. The CDR3 loop reads CAISDPGGGQGFTQYF. CDR3 in DNA: TGTGCCATCAGTGACCCGGGTGGGGGACAGGGTTTCACCCAGTACTTC.

The rearrangement uses TRBV10-2 and TRBJ2-1; 11 positions agree with TRBD1. V trimming: 7 bases; J trimming: 3 bases; junction bases outside the gene matches: 5. The CDR3 is made up of 15 amino acids. Germline CDR1 is WSHSY and CDR2 is SAAADI. The CDR3 region has the DNA TGCGCCAGCAACGCCGGGACAGGGGGCTACAATGAGCAGTTCTTC. This translates into CASNAGTGGYNEQFF.

This clonotype has a count of ten or more. The chain's CDR3 is CASRGTGSTYEQYF. The DNA of the CDR3 is TGTGCCAGCAGAGGGACAGGATCGACATACGAGCAGTACTTC. The chain recombines TRBV12-3 or TRBV12-4 with TRBJ2-7; 8 nucleotides match TRBD1. J was trimmed by 4 bases and V by 6 bases; bases with no gene match: 8. This CDR3 is built from 14 residues.

This chain connects TRBV15 to TRBJ1-5; D remains unclear. The V end was cut by 2 bases, the J end by 11 bases, with 13 bases between. Germline assignment: CDR1 LNHNV and CDR2 YYDKDF (reference sequence). The CDR3 consists of 13 residues. The CDR3 sequence is CATSRLGEETQHF. Here the CDR3 DNA reads TGTGCCACCAGCAGATTGGGTGAAGAGACCCAGCATTTT. The whole variable domain, remainder taken from reference TRBV15 and TRBJ1-5, is DAMVIQNPRYQVTQFGKPVTLSCSQTLNHNVMYWYQQKSSQAPKLLFHYYDKDFNNEADTPDNFQSRRPNTSFCFLDIRSPGLGDTAMYLCATSRLGEETQHFGDGTRLSIL.

The genes are TRBV24-1 and TRBJ1-5, with D hard to call. This CDR3 spans 16 amino acids. Looked up from germline, CDR1 is KGHDR and CDR2 is SFDVKD. Trimming pared 9 bases from V and 0 bases from J, leaving 17 bases between. The DNA of the CDR3 is TGTGCCACCCGACTCTCAGGCAGATATAGCAATCAGCCCCAGCATTTT. Its translation is CATRLSGRYSNQPQHF.